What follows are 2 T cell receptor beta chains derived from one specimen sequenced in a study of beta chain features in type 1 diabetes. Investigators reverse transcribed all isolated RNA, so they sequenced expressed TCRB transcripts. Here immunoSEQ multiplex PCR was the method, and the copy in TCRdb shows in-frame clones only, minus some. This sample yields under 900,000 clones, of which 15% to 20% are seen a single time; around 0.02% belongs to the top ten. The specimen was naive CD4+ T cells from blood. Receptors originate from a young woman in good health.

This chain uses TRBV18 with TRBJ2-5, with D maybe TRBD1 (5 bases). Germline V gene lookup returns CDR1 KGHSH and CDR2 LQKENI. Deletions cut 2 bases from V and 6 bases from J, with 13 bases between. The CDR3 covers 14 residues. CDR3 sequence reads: CASSPGQGMKTQYF. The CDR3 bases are TGTGCCAGCTCACCAGGGCAGGGTATGAAGACCCAGTACTTC.

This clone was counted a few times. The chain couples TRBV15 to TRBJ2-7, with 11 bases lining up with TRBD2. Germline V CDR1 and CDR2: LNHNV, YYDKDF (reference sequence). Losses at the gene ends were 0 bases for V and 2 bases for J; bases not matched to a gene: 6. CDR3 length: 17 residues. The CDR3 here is CATSRDFSLAGAYEQYF. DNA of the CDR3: TGTGCCACCAGCAGAGATTTTTCACTAGCGGGAGCCTACGAGCAGTACTTC.